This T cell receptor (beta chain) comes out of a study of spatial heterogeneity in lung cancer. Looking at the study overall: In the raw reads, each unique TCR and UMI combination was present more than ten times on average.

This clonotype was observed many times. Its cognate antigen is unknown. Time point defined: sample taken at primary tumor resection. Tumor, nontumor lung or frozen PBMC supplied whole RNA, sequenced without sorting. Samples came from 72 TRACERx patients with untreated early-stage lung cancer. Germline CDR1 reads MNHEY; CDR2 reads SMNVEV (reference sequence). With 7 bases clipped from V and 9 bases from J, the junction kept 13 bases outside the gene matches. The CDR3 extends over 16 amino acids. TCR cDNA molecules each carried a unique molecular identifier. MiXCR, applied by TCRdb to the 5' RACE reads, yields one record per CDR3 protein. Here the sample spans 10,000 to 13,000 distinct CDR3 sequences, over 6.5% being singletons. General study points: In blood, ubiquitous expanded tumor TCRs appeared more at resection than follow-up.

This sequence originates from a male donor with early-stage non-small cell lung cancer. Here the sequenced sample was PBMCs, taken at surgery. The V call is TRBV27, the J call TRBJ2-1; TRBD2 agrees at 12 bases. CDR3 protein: CASNLETSGGIGEQFF. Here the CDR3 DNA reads TGTGCCAGCAACTTGGAGACTAGCGGGGGAATCGGTGAGCAGTTCTTC.